Listed here is a single T cell receptor beta chain. The target antigen is unknown. The sample originates from a study of T cells in localized non-small cell lung cancer. The table came from immunoSEQ multiplex PCR; TCRdb's copy has only in-frame clones and leaves some out. The table includes tens of thousands of clones, roughly nine tenths detected once. Trimming left V 1 base short and J 3 bases short, with 7 bases between. The CDR3 loop spans 13 amino acids. The germline V gene has CDR1 SGHVS and CDR2 FQNEAQ. Study outcomes and limitations: Sequencing covered just one tumor region, so heterogeneity cannot be ruled out.

The sample here was PBMCs, taken before any cancer treatment. This sequence joins TRBV7-8 and TRBJ2-7; no definite D call. The sequence came from a man aged 40 to 70 with stage II lung adenocarcinoma. CDR3 protein: CASSLGQYYEQYF. Here the CDR3 DNA reads TGTGCCAGCAGCTTAGGGCAGTACTACGAGCAGTACTTC. Full variable domain (remainder filled in from reference TRBV7-8 and TRBJ2-7): GAGVSQSPRYKVAKRGQDVALRCDPISGHVSLFWYQQALGQGPEFLTYFQNEAQLDKSGLPSDRFFAERPEGSVSTLKIQRTQQEDSAVYLCASSLGQYYEQYFGPGTRLTVT.